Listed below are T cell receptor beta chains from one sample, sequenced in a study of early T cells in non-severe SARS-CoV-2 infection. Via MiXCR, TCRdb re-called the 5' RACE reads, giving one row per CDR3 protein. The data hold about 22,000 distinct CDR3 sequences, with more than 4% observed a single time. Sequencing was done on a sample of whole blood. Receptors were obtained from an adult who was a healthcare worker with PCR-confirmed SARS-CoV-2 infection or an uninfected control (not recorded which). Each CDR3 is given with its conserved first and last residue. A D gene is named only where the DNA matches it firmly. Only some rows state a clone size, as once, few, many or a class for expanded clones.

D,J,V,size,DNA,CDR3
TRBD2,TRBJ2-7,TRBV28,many,TGTGCCAGTGGACTCGGGGGGGTCGAGCAGTACTTC,CASGLGGVEQYF
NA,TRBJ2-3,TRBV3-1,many,TGTGCCAGCAGCCCCGAAGATGGAGGGGAGGAAGATACGCAGTATTTT,CASSPEDGGEEDTQYF
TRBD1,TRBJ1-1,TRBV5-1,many,TGCGCCAGCAGCACGACAGGGGTAAACACTGAAGCTTTCTTT,CASSTTGVNTEAFF
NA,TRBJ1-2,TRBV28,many,TGTGCCAGCAGTTCGCCTCTCTTTGTGAATGGCTACACCTTC,CASSSPLFVNGYTF
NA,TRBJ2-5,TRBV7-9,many,TGTGCCAGCAGCTTAAAAGGTGGAACTATTACCGGGCAGACCCAGTACTTC,CASSLKGGTITGQTQYF
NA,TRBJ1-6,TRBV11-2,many,TGTGCCAGCAGCTTAGCGGAGAGAAGCTCCTATAATTCACCCCTCCACTTT,CASSLAERSSYNSPLHF
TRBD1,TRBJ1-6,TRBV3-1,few,TGTGCCAGCAGGACCGGGACAGAAAATTCACCCCTCCACTTT,CASRTGTENSPLHF
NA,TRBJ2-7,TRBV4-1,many,TGCGCCAGCAGCCAAGGAGGCAGCCTGACGAGCTCCTACGAGCAGTACTTC,CASSQGGSLTSSYEQYF
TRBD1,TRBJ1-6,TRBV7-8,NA,TGTGCCAGCAGCCAGGGACAGGGGAATTCACCCCTCCACTTT,CASSQGQGNSPLHF
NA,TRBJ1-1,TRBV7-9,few,TGTGCCAGCAGGGAACCCGTTAACAGGGATCCAGACACTGAAGCTTTCTTT,CASREPVNRDPDTEAFF
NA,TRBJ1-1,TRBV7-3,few,TGTGCCAGCAGCCCCCGACAGGCTGGGGACACTGAAGCTTTCTTT,CASSPRQAGDTEAFF
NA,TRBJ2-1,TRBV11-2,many,TGTGCCAGCAGCTTAGGGGGAGGTGAGCAGTTCTTC,CASSLGGGEQFF
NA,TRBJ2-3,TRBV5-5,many,TGTGCCAGCAGCTGGACCCTCCAAACGACAGATACGCAGTATTTT,CASSWTLQTTDTQYF
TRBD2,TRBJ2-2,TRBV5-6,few,TGTGCCAGCAGCCCGGGGGGACTAAACACCGGGGAGCTGTTTTTT,CASSPGGLNTGELFF
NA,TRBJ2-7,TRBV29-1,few,TGCAGCGTCGGGGTCACTGACTACGAGCAGTACTTC,CSVGVTDYEQYF
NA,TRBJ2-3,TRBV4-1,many,TGCGCCAGCAGCCAAGATCCTAATGCAGATACGCAGTATTTT,CASSQDPNADTQYF
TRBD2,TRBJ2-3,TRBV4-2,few,TGTGCCAGCAGCCAACCGACTAGCGGGGGCACAGATACGCAGTATTTT,CASSQPTSGGTDTQYF
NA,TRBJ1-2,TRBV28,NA,TGTGCCAGCAGCACGACGGGGTATATGGGTGGCTACACCTTC,CASSTTGYMGGYTF
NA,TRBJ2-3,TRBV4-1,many,TGCGCCAGCAGCCACAAAGAGGGGGCGGGGACTAGCACAGATACGCAGTATTTT,CASSHKEGAGTSTDTQYF
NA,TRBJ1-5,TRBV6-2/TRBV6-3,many,TGTGCCAGCAGTTACGTCCTCGGGAATCAGCCCCAGCATTTT,CASSYVLGNQPQHF
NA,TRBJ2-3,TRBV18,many,TGTGCCAGCTCACCTCGGGGACAACCCACAGATACGCAGTATTTT,CASSPRGQPTDTQYF
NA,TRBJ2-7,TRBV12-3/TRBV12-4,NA,TGTGCCAGCACTCCCGGGGGCTACGAGCAGTACTTC,CASTPGGYEQYF
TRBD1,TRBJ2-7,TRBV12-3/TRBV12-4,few,TGTGCCAGCAGTTTAGAAACAGGGGGCGAGCAGTACTTC,CASSLETGGEQYF
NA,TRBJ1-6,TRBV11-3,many,TGTGCCAGCAGCTCGGACAGTAACGGTTCACCCCTCCACTTT,CASSSDSNGSPLHF
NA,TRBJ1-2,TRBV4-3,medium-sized,TGCGCCAGCAGCCCAGGCGCACAGTGGTCCTATGGCTACACCTTC,CASSPGAQWSYGYTF
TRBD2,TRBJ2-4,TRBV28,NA,TGTGCCAGCAGTGCCGGGGGAGGGGCCAAAAACATTCAGTACTTC,CASSAGGGAKNIQYF
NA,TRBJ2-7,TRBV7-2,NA,TGTGCCAGCAGCTTAGTTAGGACGGGAACCTACGAGCAGTACTTC,CASSLVRTGTYEQYF
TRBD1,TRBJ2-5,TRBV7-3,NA,TGTGCCAGCAGCTTACGAGGGACAGAGCAAGAGACCCAGTACTTC,CASSLRGTEQETQYF
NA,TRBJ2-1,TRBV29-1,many,TGCAGCGTTGCCCTTTGGGGTTTATTAGCGAGCTCCTACAATGAGCAGTTCTTC,CSVALWGLLASSYNEQFF
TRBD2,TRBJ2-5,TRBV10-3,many,TGTGCCATCAGTGAGTCAGCGGGGCTCTCCCAAGAGACCCAGTACTTC,CAISESAGLSQETQYF
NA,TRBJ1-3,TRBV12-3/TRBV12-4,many,TGTGCCAGCAGTCCGGGACAACGGACCTCTGGAAACACCATATATTTT,CASSPGQRTSGNTIYF
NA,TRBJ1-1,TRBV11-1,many,TGTGCCAGCAACAGGGCGGATGTGAACACTGAAGCTTTCTTT,CASNRADVNTEAFF
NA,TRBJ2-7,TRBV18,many,TGTGCCAGCTCACCACGGACCTACGAGCAGTACTTC,CASSPRTYEQYF
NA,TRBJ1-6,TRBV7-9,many,TGTGCCAGCAGCTTTCTAACAGGGATGAATTCACCCCTCCACTTT,CASSFLTGMNSPLHF
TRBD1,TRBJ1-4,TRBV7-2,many,TGTGCCAGCAGCCATGGACAGGGGCCAACTAATGAAAAACTGTTTTTT,CASSHGQGPTNEKLFF
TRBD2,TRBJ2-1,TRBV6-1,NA,TGTGCCAGCATCGTTCATCGCCGAGTCCCTAGCGGGGGGGCATATGAGCAGTTCTTC,CASIVHRRVPSGGAYEQFF
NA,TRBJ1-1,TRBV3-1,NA,TGTGCCAGCAGCCAATCGCTAAGGAGAACTGAAGCTTTCTTT,CASSQSLRRTEAFF
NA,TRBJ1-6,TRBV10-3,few,TGTGCCATCAGATTCCGGATTTCTTCACCCCTCCACTTT,CAIRFRISSPLHF
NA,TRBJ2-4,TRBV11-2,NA,TGTGCCAGCAGCCCCGCCTGGGACATTCAGTACTTC,CASSPAWDIQYF
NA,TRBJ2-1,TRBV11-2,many,TGTGCCAGCAGCTTTAACCTGGGGAGCTCCTACAATGAGCAGTTCTTC,CASSFNLGSSYNEQFF
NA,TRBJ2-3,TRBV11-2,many,TGTGCCAGCAGCATCCACATCACAGATACGCAGTATTTT,CASSIHITDTQYF
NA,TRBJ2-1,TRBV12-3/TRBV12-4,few,TGTGCCAGCAGTTTGTTGGGTGATCTTGGGGGCCACAATGAGCAGTTCTTC,CASSLLGDLGGHNEQFF
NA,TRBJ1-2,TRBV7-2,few,TGTGCCAGCAGCTTAGCGGGGAAGGCCTATGGCTACACCTTC,CASSLAGKAYGYTF
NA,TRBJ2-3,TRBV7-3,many,TGTGCCAGCAGCGTCGGACCATCAGATACGCAGTATTTT,CASSVGPSDTQYF
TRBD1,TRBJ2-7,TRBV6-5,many,TGTGCCAGCAGTTTCGACAGGGCTCATTCCTCCTACGAGCAGTACTTC,CASSFDRAHSSYEQYF
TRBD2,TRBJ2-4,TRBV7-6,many,TGTGCCAGCAGCTTAGCGGGCGGGGGAGGCATTCAGTACTTC,CASSLAGGGGIQYF
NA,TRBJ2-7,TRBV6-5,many,TGTGCCAGCAGTTACTCCGGCGGAACCTACGAGCAGTACTTC,CASSYSGGTYEQYF
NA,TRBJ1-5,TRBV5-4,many,TGTGCCAGCAGCCAAGATAGGGGCAATCAGCCCCAGCATTTT,CASSQDRGNQPQHF
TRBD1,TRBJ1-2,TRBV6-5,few,TGTGCCAGCAGTAGAACCGACAGGGCTAACTATGGCTACACCTTC,CASSRTDRANYGYTF
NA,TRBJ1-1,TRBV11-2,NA,TGTGCCAGCAGCTTAGTGCGGACCTACGGCGGCACTGAAGCTTTCTTT,CASSLVRTYGGTEAFF
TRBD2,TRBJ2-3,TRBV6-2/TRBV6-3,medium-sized,TGTGCCAGCAGCCGGGAGGGGGGTTACACAGATACGCAGTATTTT,CASSREGGYTDTQYF
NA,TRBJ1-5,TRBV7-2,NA,TGTGCCAGCAGCTTAGTCCCCAGGGGCCAGCCCCAGCATTTT,CASSLVPRGQPQHF
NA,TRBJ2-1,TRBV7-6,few,TGTGCCAGCAGCTTATCGGGGAACAATGAGCAGTTCTTC,CASSLSGNNEQFF
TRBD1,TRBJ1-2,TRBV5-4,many,TGTGCCAGCAGGAAAGCGGGGACAGGCGGTTTTCGAGGCTACACCTTC,CASRKAGTGGFRGYTF
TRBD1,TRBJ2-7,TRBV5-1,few,TGCGCCAGCAGTCCGAAGGGGGCAAACGAGCAGTACTTC,CASSPKGANEQYF
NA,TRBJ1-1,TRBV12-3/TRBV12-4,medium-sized,TGTGCCAGCCGTCTTGCGACAGCCGAAGCTTTCTTT,CASRLATAEAFF
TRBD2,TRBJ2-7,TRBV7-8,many,TGTGCCAGCAGCTTAGGGGCTAGCGGGGGCTACGAGCAGTACTTC,CASSLGASGGYEQYF
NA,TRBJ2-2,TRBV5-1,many,TGCGCCAGCAGCTTGTTCGAAGCCGGGGAGCTGTTTTTT,CASSLFEAGELFF
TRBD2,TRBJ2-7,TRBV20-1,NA,TGCAGTGCTAGAGATCCAGTGGGGGGGACCTACGAGCAGTACTTC,CSARDPVGGTYEQYF
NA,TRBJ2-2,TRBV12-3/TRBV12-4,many,TGTGCCAGCAGGCCAACTAGCGGGGAGCTGTTTTTT,CASRPTSGELFF